A selection of T cell receptor beta chains follows, all from one sample in a study of cytomegalovirus exposure and HLA in healthy donors. Method: immunoSEQ multiplex PCR; TCRdb's copy keeps in-frame clones and lacks some. The profile shows about 110,000 clones, around 80% of them singletons. Sequences were obtained from PBMCs. The receptors were gathered from a woman aged 45-59 years in good health and CMV-seropositive. Each CDR3 is given without its conserved first and last residue. Fields, in order: V gene, J gene, CDR3 protein.

>TRBV5-1|TRBJ1-3
ASSLVAGAHSGNTIY
>TRBV30|TRBJ1-2
AWSVGDSNYGYT
>TRBV7-2|TRBJ2-1
ASSLQGYNEQF
>TRBV7-9|TRBJ2-1
ASSPRDSLYSEQF
>TRBV5-1|TRBJ2-5
ASSRDREETQY
>TRBV5-4|TRBJ1-2
ASSPTGGGYGYT
>TRBV18|TRBJ2-1
ASSPTKTGLDNEQF
>TRBV5-1|TRBJ1-1
ASSLEGRGRLYTEAF
>TRBV5-1|TRBJ2-1
ASSGAGAPQTNEQF
>TRBV12-5|TRBJ1-2
ASGLGLGGYT
>TRBV6-5|TRBJ1-5
ASSYSSGGTNQPQH
>TRBV5-1|TRBJ1-1
ASSLDSMNTEAF
>TRBV2|TRBJ1-1
ASRGQGGTEAF
>TRBV7-9|TRBJ1-2
ASSIQGGYGYT
>TRBV6-5|TRBJ1-2
ASSYSGQNYGYT
>TRBV6-6|TRBJ2-7
ASSPSGGVYEQY
>TRBV30|TRBJ1-2
AWRLRATYGYT
>TRBV18|TRBJ1-1
ASSPPFGGVTEAF
>TRBV28|TRBJ2-5
ASRTTSGEETQY
>TRBV13|TRBJ2-5
ASSPVSGTQY
>TRBV2|TRBJ1-5
ASSRQVVNQPQH
>TRBV5-4|TRBJ1-2
ASSLGGTGGSFYYGYT
>TRBV30|TRBJ2-5
AWGVRLGLARETQY
>TRBV19|TRBJ1-2
ASSGQPRVTYGYT
>TRBV7-2|TRBJ2-3
ASSLAAGVGTDTQY
>TRBV7-7|TRBJ2-5
ASSYSGGLGETQY
>TRBV5-5|NA
ASSGEDSYEQY
>TRBV7-6|TRBJ2-5
ASSRTSGGPWETQY
>TRBV21-1|TRBJ2-3
ASSKVPPIAGGGTDTQY
>TRBV6-1|TRBJ2-2
ASRTGIMNTGELF
>TRBV29-1|TRBJ2-7
SVTWTGYEQY
>TRBV5-1|TRBJ1-1
ASSLARGVNTEAF
>TRBV2|TRBJ2-7
ASLKDRAYEQY
>TRBV6-5|TRBJ2-2
ASSSPGQGNTGELF
>TRBV27|TRBJ2-1
ASSLSVLAGDSYNEQF
>TRBV28|NA
ASRETGPYEQY